One and the same sample provided the 5 T cell receptor beta chains below, sequenced in a study of T cells in Graves' hyperthyroidism and ophthalmopathy. TCR beta CDR3 region amplification was performed from RNA transcripts. Primed by the HTBI set, a first-round RT-PCR was run on the TCR CDR3. Each CDR3 protein gets one entry after TCRdb re-called the multiplex PCR reads with MiXCR. Of approximately 330,000 distinct CDR3 sequences listed, roughly 13% are singletons. The sample comprised blood. The receptors were gathered from a woman in her 40s with Graves' ophthalmopathy.

This clonotype was seen a handful of times. CDR3 residues: CSVSRGTSATNEKLFF. As DNA, the CDR3 is TGCAGCGTGTCTCGGGGGACATCTGCAACTAATGAAAAACTGTTTTTT. The chain is built from TRBV29-1 and TRBJ1-4, with a possible D match to TRBD1 (6 bases). Trimming pared 6 bases from V and 0 bases from J, leaving 17 bases between. CDR3 length equals 16 residues. CDR1 SQVTM and CDR2 ANQGSEA come from the germline V gene.

The chain combines TRBV30 with TRBJ1-6; D not certain. Germline loops: CDR1 GTSNPN, CDR2 SVGIG (reference sequence). The V gene lost 2 bases and the J gene lost 6 bases, with 14 bases spanning the gap. The CDR3 length is 15 residues. Here the CDR3 DNA reads TGTGCCTGGAGTTTAGTCGGAGCTGGTAATTCACCCCTCCACTTT. This translates into CAWSLVGAGNSPLHF.

This clonotype was found many times. This chain joins TRBV7-8 and TRBJ1-1; 11 nucleotides align to TRBD1. The V and J ends lost 2 bases and 7 bases, in that order; junction bases with no gene match: 3. This CDR3 has 14 amino acids. CDR1 SGHVS and CDR2 FQNEAQ come from the germline V gene. CDR3: CASSLRTGGFEAFF. The DNA of the CDR3 is TGTGCCAGCAGCTTAAGGACAGGGGGCTTTGAAGCTTTCTTT. Looking up the rest from reference TRBV7-8 and TRBJ1-1 gives the full variable domain: GAGVSQSPRYKVAKRGQDVALRCDPISGHVSLFWYQQALGQGPEFLTYFQNEAQLDKSGLPSDRFFAERPEGSVSTLKIQRTQQEDSAVYLCASSLRTGGFEAFFGQGTRLTVV.

The rearrangement links TRBV7-9 to TRBJ2-7; 7 nucleotides match TRBD1. J lost 2 bases, V lost 0 bases, and 10 bases had no gene match. Germline CDR1 SEHNR, CDR2 FQNEAQ (reference sequence). This CDR3 contains 17 residues. In DNA form, the CDR3 reads TGTGCCAGCAGCTTAGCGCACAAAAGGGGGCAGACCTACGAGCAGTACTTC. It codes for CASSLAHKRGQTYEQYF.

This rearrangement joins TRBV19 to TRBJ1-6; D possibly corresponds to TRBD1 (5 bases). The CDR3 is 15 residues long. Germline CDR1 LNHDA, CDR2 SQIVND (reference sequence). Trimming took off 3 bases at V and 6 bases at J, with 12 bases between the two ends. The CDR3 protein is CASSMVAGPNSPLHF. CDR3 nucleotide sequence: TGTGCCAGTAGTATGGTGGCGGGACCTAATTCACCCCTCCACTTT.